Listed below are T cell receptor beta chains from one sample, sequenced in a study of blood T cells in healthy people across ages. TCRdb reanalysed the 5' RACE reads using MiXCR and keeps one entry per CDR3 protein. Found here are 1.6 million or so distinct CDR3 sequences, roughly 30% of them singletons; the top ten hold approximately 10%. Sequencing used blood. These receptors came from a woman aged 25-40 years in good health. The CDR3 runs from the conserved cysteine through the conserved F or W. The order of the fields is clone size, J gene, D gene, V gene, CDR3 protein, CDR3 DNA. A D gene is named only where the DNA matches it firmly. Where a row states a size, it is once, few, many or the class of an expanded clone; other rows omit it.

clone_size: NA
j_call: TRBJ1-1
d_call: TRBD1
v_call: TRBV30
cdr3_aa: CAWSLTGGASTEAFF
cdr3_nt: TGTGCCTGGAGTCTGACAGGGGGCGCGAGCACTGAAGCTTTCTTT

clone_size: NA
j_call: TRBJ2-1
d_call: NA
v_call: TRBV18
cdr3_aa: CASSSDSNPLGQFF
cdr3_nt: TGTGCCAGCAGTTCAGACAGTAACCCATTGGGGCAGTTCTTC

clone_size: few
j_call: TRBJ2-1
d_call: TRBD1
v_call: TRBV2
cdr3_aa: CASRGTGVRNSYNEQFF
cdr3_nt: TGTGCCAGCAGGGGGACAGGGGTCCGGAACTCCTACAATGAGCAGTTCTTC

clone_size: NA
j_call: TRBJ2-5
d_call: NA
v_call: TRBV7-3
cdr3_aa: CGSSLGSRETQYF
cdr3_nt: TGTGGCAGCAGCTTAGGGAGTAGGGAGACCCAGTACTTC

clone_size: NA
j_call: TRBJ2-3
d_call: NA
v_call: TRBV7-9
cdr3_aa: CASRKDMMGHTDTQYF
cdr3_nt: TGTGCCAGCAGAAAGGACATGATGGGCCACACAGATACGCAGTATTTT

clone_size: NA
j_call: TRBJ2-3
d_call: NA
v_call: TRBV5-1
cdr3_aa: CARPPGPGTDTQYF
cdr3_nt: TGCGCCCGTCCCCCGGGACCAGGCACAGATACGCAGTATTTT

clone_size: NA
j_call: TRBJ1-4
d_call: NA
v_call: TRBV7-9
cdr3_aa: CASSHLVSREGEKLFF
cdr3_nt: TGTGCCAGCAGTCATCTAGTATCCAGGGAGGGTGAAAAACTGTTTTTT

clone_size: NA
j_call: TRBJ2-3
d_call: NA
v_call: TRBV2
cdr3_aa: CASGGQGRGPSDTQYF
cdr3_nt: TGTGCCAGCGGGGGACAAGGCAGGGGACCCTCGGATACGCAGTATTTT

clone_size: once
j_call: TRBJ1-6
d_call: NA
v_call: TRBV20-1
cdr3_aa: CSARSPGENPPHF
cdr3_nt: TGCAGTGCTAGGTCCCCGGGGGAGAATCCCCCCCACTTT

clone_size: NA
j_call: TRBJ1-4
d_call: NA
v_call: TRBV6-6
cdr3_aa: CASSGGAHGSNEKLFF
cdr3_nt: TGTGCCAGCAGTGGGGGAGCCCATGGGAGTAATGAAAAACTGTTTTTT

clone_size: few
j_call: TRBJ2-5
d_call: NA
v_call: TRBV5-4
cdr3_aa: CASSGELGGLETQYF
cdr3_nt: TGTGCCAGCAGCGGTGAGCTGGGAGGCCTCGAGACCCAGTACTTC

clone_size: NA
j_call: TRBJ1-1
d_call: NA
v_call: TRBV7-2
cdr3_aa: CASSLALVGTEAFF
cdr3_nt: TGTGCCAGCAGCTTAGCTCTCGTGGGCACTGAAGCTTTCTTT

clone_size: NA
j_call: TRBJ2-5
d_call: TRBD2
v_call: TRBV2
cdr3_aa: CASRRTSGRGETQYF
cdr3_nt: TGTGCCAGCCGGAGGACTAGCGGGAGGGGAGAGACCCAGTACTTC

clone_size: NA
j_call: TRBJ2-3
d_call: TRBD2
v_call: TRBV28
cdr3_aa: CASSFPGLAGVDTDTLYF
cdr3_nt: TGTGCCAGCAGTTTTCCGGGACTAGCGGGAGTTGACACAGATACGCTGTATTTT

clone_size: NA
j_call: TRBJ2-7
d_call: TRBD1
v_call: TRBV4-1
cdr3_aa: CASSQEPDSGQGTYEQYF
cdr3_nt: TGCGCCAGCAGCCAAGAGCCGGATTCGGGACAGGGCACCTACGAGCAGTACTTC

clone_size: few
j_call: TRBJ2-5
d_call: TRBD2
v_call: TRBV5-1
cdr3_aa: CASSLVGGLLQETQYF
cdr3_nt: TGCGCCAGCAGCCTGGTCGGGGGACTACTCCAAGAGACCCAGTACTTC

clone_size: few
j_call: TRBJ2-1
d_call: TRBD2
v_call: TRBV7-2
cdr3_aa: CASSLSASGSYNEQFF
cdr3_nt: TGTGCCAGCAGCTTATCGGCTAGCGGGAGTTACAATGAGCAGTTCTTC

clone_size: few
j_call: TRBJ2-3
d_call: TRBD2
v_call: TRBV24-1
cdr3_aa: CATSDGSGAYTDTQYF
cdr3_nt: TGTGCCACCAGTGATGGTAGCGGGGCATACACAGATACGCAGTATTTT

clone_size: NA
j_call: TRBJ2-3
d_call: NA
v_call: TRBV6-2/TRBV6-3
cdr3_aa: CASLGITSTDTQYF
cdr3_nt: TGTGCCAGCCTTGGGATTACTAGCACAGATACGCAGTATTTT

clone_size: few
j_call: TRBJ2-6
d_call: NA
v_call: TRBV6-1
cdr3_aa: CASRGGAAQLSGANVLTF
cdr3_nt: TGTGCCAGCAGGGGGGGCGCAGCCCAACTCTCTGGGGCCAACGTCCTGACTTTC

clone_size: few
j_call: TRBJ1-1
d_call: NA
v_call: TRBV5-1
cdr3_aa: CASSRLTTGAEAFF
cdr3_nt: TGCGCCAGCAGCCGGCTAACGACAGGCGCTGAAGCTTTCTTT

clone_size: few
j_call: TRBJ1-2
d_call: TRBD1
v_call: TRBV7-9
cdr3_aa: CASSRQAGGDGYTF
cdr3_nt: TGTGCCAGCAGCCGACAGGCAGGGGGCGATGGCTACACCTTC

clone_size: NA
j_call: TRBJ2-1
d_call: NA
v_call: TRBV4-1
cdr3_aa: CASSQQQGGRSYNEQFF
cdr3_nt: TGCGCCAGCAGCCAGCAACAGGGCGGCCGTTCCTACAATGAGCAGTTCTTC

clone_size: NA
j_call: TRBJ1-1
d_call: NA
v_call: TRBV7-9
cdr3_aa: CASSYPEAFF
cdr3_nt: TGTGCCAGCAGCTACCCTGAAGCTTTCTTT

clone_size: few
j_call: TRBJ1-2
d_call: TRBD1
v_call: TRBV4-1
cdr3_aa: CASRPGTGYNYGYTF
cdr3_nt: TGCGCCAGCAGACCCGGGACAGGGTATAACTATGGCTACACCTTC

clone_size: NA
j_call: TRBJ1-2
d_call: NA
v_call: TRBV5-1
cdr3_aa: CASSWTELYGYTF
cdr3_nt: TGCGCCAGCAGCTGGACAGAACTTTATGGCTACACCTTC

clone_size: NA
j_call: TRBJ2-1
d_call: TRBD2
v_call: TRBV27
cdr3_aa: CASISTRTSGYTISYNEQFF
cdr3_nt: TGTGCCAGCATTAGTACGCGGACTAGCGGGTATACGATCTCCTACAATGAGCAGTTCTTC

clone_size: NA
j_call: TRBJ2-5
d_call: NA
v_call: TRBV3-1
cdr3_aa: CASSQGRWAYQETQYF
cdr3_nt: TGTGCCAGCAGCCAAGGACGATGGGCTTACCAAGAGACCCAGTACTTC

clone_size: few
j_call: TRBJ1-2
d_call: TRBD1
v_call: TRBV27
cdr3_aa: CASSSSGTGSGYTF
cdr3_nt: TGTGCCAGCAGTTCCTCCGGGACAGGGAGTGGCTACACCTTC

clone_size: NA
j_call: TRBJ2-2
d_call: TRBD2
v_call: TRBV29-1
cdr3_aa: CSVGGLAPTGELFF
cdr3_nt: TGCAGCGTGGGAGGACTAGCCCCAACCGGGGAGCTGTTTTTT

clone_size: NA
j_call: TRBJ2-1
d_call: NA
v_call: TRBV19
cdr3_aa: CATKVHHSYNEQFF
cdr3_nt: TGTGCCACCAAGGTGCACCACTCCTACAATGAGCAGTTCTTC

clone_size: NA
j_call: TRBJ2-1
d_call: TRBD2
v_call: TRBV10-2
cdr3_aa: CASRSLKREGRVHNEQFF
cdr3_nt: TGCGCCAGCAGATCCTTGAAGCGGGAGGGCCGGGTGCACAATGAGCAGTTCTTC

clone_size: NA
j_call: TRBJ2-7
d_call: TRBD2
v_call: TRBV4-1
cdr3_aa: CASSQGASGGPPYEQYF
cdr3_nt: TGCGCCAGCAGCCAAGGGGCCAGCGGGGGGCCGCCCTACGAGCAGTACTTC

clone_size: many
j_call: TRBJ2-7
d_call: NA
v_call: TRBV29-1
cdr3_aa: CSVSLDSYEQYF
cdr3_nt: TGCAGCGTCTCCTTGGACAGCTACGAGCAGTACTTC

clone_size: NA
j_call: TRBJ2-3
d_call: NA
v_call: TRBV18
cdr3_aa: CASSPRSELDTQYF
cdr3_nt: TGTGCCAGCTCACCACGGTCGGAGTTAGATACGCAGTATTTT

clone_size: few
j_call: TRBJ2-7
d_call: NA
v_call: TRBV9
cdr3_aa: CASSVDATGVSYEQYF
cdr3_nt: TGTGCCAGCAGCGTAGACGCGACAGGAGTATCCTACGAGCAGTACTTC

clone_size: few
j_call: TRBJ2-1
d_call: NA
v_call: TRBV7-2
cdr3_aa: CASSLRAKNEQFF
cdr3_nt: TGTGCCAGCAGCCTCCGGGCTAAAAATGAGCAGTTCTTC

clone_size: NA
j_call: TRBJ2-1
d_call: TRBD1
v_call: TRBV11-2
cdr3_aa: CATSPADRGLSSYNEQFF
cdr3_nt: TGTGCCACATCACCCGCGGACAGGGGGCTTAGCTCCTACAATGAGCAGTTCTTC

clone_size: NA
j_call: TRBJ2-7
d_call: NA
v_call: TRBV6-6
cdr3_aa: CASSRKIQGFPYEQYF
cdr3_nt: TGTGCCAGCAGCCGAAAGATACAGGGTTTCCCCTACGAGCAGTACTTC

clone_size: few
j_call: TRBJ2-3
d_call: NA
v_call: TRBV29-1
cdr3_aa: CSVVPGDTDTQYF
cdr3_nt: TGCAGCGTTGTTCCGGGAGACACAGATACGCAGTATTTT

clone_size: NA
j_call: TRBJ2-7
d_call: TRBD1
v_call: TRBV6-5
cdr3_aa: CASSERGLGYEQYF
cdr3_nt: TGTGCCAGCAGCGAGAGGGGGCTGGGCTACGAGCAGTACTTC

clone_size: NA
j_call: TRBJ1-4
d_call: NA
v_call: TRBV9
cdr3_aa: CASSVGGQKNEKLFF
cdr3_nt: TGTGCCAGCAGCGTAGGTGGACAGAAGAATGAAAAACTGTTTTTT

clone_size: NA
j_call: TRBJ2-7
d_call: NA
v_call: TRBV9
cdr3_aa: CASSVYGGNEQYF
cdr3_nt: TGTGCCAGCAGCGTCTATGGGGGGAACGAGCAGTACTTC

clone_size: once
j_call: TRBJ2-7
d_call: NA
v_call: TRBV28
cdr3_aa: CASSLATASSYEQYF
cdr3_nt: TGTGCCAGCAGTTTAGCTACAGCTAGCTCCTACGAGCAGTACTTC

clone_size: many
j_call: TRBJ2-1
d_call: TRBD2
v_call: TRBV20-1
cdr3_aa: CSARDERELVDEQFF
cdr3_nt: TGCAGTGCTAGAGATGAGCGGGAGCTAGTGGATGAGCAGTTCTTC

clone_size: NA
j_call: TRBJ1-4
d_call: NA
v_call: TRBV20-1
cdr3_aa: CSARLQGFSEKLFF
cdr3_nt: TGCAGTGCTAGGCTACAGGGTTTTAGCGAAAAACTGTTTTTT

clone_size: many
j_call: TRBJ2-7
d_call: NA
v_call: TRBV15
cdr3_aa: CATSSIRQAYEQYF
cdr3_nt: TGTGCCACCAGTTCCATCCGGCAGGCCTACGAGCAGTACTTC

clone_size: NA
j_call: TRBJ1-2
d_call: NA
v_call: TRBV5-6
cdr3_aa: CASSLYSGYYGYTF
cdr3_nt: TGTGCCAGCAGCCTATACTCAGGGTACTATGGCTACACCTTC

clone_size: once
j_call: TRBJ2-7
d_call: NA
v_call: TRBV20-1
cdr3_aa: CSGQRTEVYEQYF
cdr3_nt: TGCAGTGGACAGCGGACGGAGGTCTACGAGCAGTACTTC

clone_size: NA
j_call: TRBJ2-7
d_call: TRBD2
v_call: TRBV7-9
cdr3_aa: CVSSPGLAGGLTSYEQYF
cdr3_nt: TGTGTCAGCAGCCCCGGACTAGCGGGAGGCCTAACCTCCTACGAGCAGTACTTC